A selection of T cell receptor beta chains follows, all from one sample in a study of OX40 agonist ivuxolimab in advanced cancers. Sequencing used immunoSEQ multiplex PCR; TCRdb keeps in-frame clones, though not all of them. The data show approximately 80,000 clones, around 91% seen once. Here the sequenced sample was CD4+ or CD8+ T cells sorted from blood, taken in a trial of the OX40 agonist ivuxolimab. These receptors were collected from an adult with an advanced solid tumor such as melanoma, head and neck, liver or kidney cancer. Both conserved end residues are part of each CDR3. A D gene is named only where the DNA matches it firmly.

CDR3aa	CDR3nt	v_gene	j_gene	d_gene
CASSESGWFWMNTEAFF	TGTGCCAGCAGTGAATCGGGTTGGTTCTGGATGAACACTGAAGCTTTCTTT	TRBV6-1	TRBJ1-1	.
CASRLAGENQPQHF	TGTGCCAGCAGGCTTGCGGGGGAAAATCAGCCCCAGCATTTT	TRBV6-5	TRBJ1-5	.
CASSQVRGVDFREFNEQFF	TGTGCCAGCAGCCAAGTGCGGGGGGTCGACTTTCGGGAATTCAATGAGCAGTTCTTC	TRBV4-2	TRBJ2-1	TRBD2
CASSLARRTGNTIYF	TGTGCCAGCAGCTTAGCGCGGCGCACTGGAAACACCATATATTTT	TRBV11-2	TRBJ1-3	.
CASSSSPTGSNYGYTF	TGCGCCAGCAGCTCTAGTCCGACAGGGAGTAACTATGGCTACACCTTC	TRBV5-1	TRBJ1-2	TRBD1
CASSDGLTYEQYF	TGCGCCAGCAGTGACGGACTTACCTACGAGCAGTACTTC	TRBV10-1	TRBJ2-7	.
CASSLDRNTDTQYF	TGTGCCAGCAGCTTGGACAGGAACACAGATACGCAGTATTTT	TRBV27	TRBJ2-3	TRBD1
CASSVDRGLAYGYTF	TGTGCCAGCAGCGTGGACAGGGGGCTGGCCTATGGCTACACCTTC	TRBV5-4	TRBJ1-2	TRBD1
CASSLGSYGYTF	TGTGCCAGCAGTTTAGGAAGCTATGGCTACACCTTC	TRBV28	TRBJ1-2	.
CASSSRVNEQFF	TGTGCCAGCAGCTCCAGGGTTAATGAGCAGTTCTTC	TRBV11-3	TRBJ2-1	.